Following are 21 T cell receptor beta chains from one sample sequenced in a study of neurological immune-mediated disorders. TCRdb fed the 5' RACE reads into MiXCR, producing one record per CDR3 protein. The profile covers more than 70,000 distinct CDR3 sequences, with 10% appearing a single time and about 1.8% taken by the ten largest. The sample consisted of PBMCs. These receptors came from a man aged 35 to 55 in good health.

This clonotype was picked up many times. The CDR3 DNA follows: TGTGCCAGCAGCTGGGGGGGACTAGCGGGAGATGAGCAGTTCTTC. Translation: CASSWGGLAGDEQFF. V gene TRBV7-3 combines with J gene TRBJ2-1; 14 nucleotides line up with TRBD2. CDR1 is SGHTA, CDR2 FQGTGA, per germline. The CDR3 has 15 amino acids. V lost 4 bases to trimming and J lost 8 bases; unmatched junction nucleotides: 4.

This clonotype was recorded a few times. This chain joins TRBV12-3 or TRBV12-4 and TRBJ1-5; 9 bases map to TRBD1. This CDR3 region has 20 residues. The ends lost 3 bases at V and 6 bases at J; junction bases unmatched: 21. The CDR3 DNA sequence: TGTGCCAGCAGTTTGGCTTCCGTCACAGGGGGCGATGGTTTGGGTCAGCCCCAGCATTTT. Residues: CASSLASVTGGDGLGQPQHF.

This clonotype was seen many times. The chain has TRBV21-1 and TRBJ1-6. TRBV21-1 is marked as a pseudogene. The CDR3 runs to 15 residues. The CDR3 sequence is CASSKSIGEGSPLHF. In nucleotides, the CDR3 is TGTGCCAGCAGCAAGTCTATAGGGGAGGGGTCACCCCTCCACTTT.

In its sample, this clonotype was seen many times. This chain joins TRBV10-3 and TRBJ1-5; TRBD1 matches 9 bases. CDR1 is ENHRY and CDR2 is SYGVKD in the germline V gene. The CDR3 totals 15 residues. The junction had 4 bases not matched to a gene; V was cut back by 4 bases and J by 3 bases. CDR3 sequence (DNA): TGTGCCATCAGTGCGGGACAGGGAAACAATCAGCCCCAGCATTTT. This sequence encodes CAISAGQGNNQPQHF.

This clonotype was counted ten times or more. The genes are TRBV15 and TRBJ1-2, with 7 bases fitting TRBD1. V trimming: 0 bases; J trimming: 4 bases; junction bases outside the gene matches: 8. The CDR3 spans 16 residues. In germline, CDR1 is LNHNV, CDR2 YYDKDF (reference sequence). CDR3 DNA: TGTGCCACCAGCAGAGAGTCCAGACAGGGACTCTATGGCTACACCTTC. It translates to CATSRESRQGLYGYTF.

Many counts were recorded for this clonotype. The rearrangement links TRBV3-1 to TRBJ2-2; 7 bases agree with TRBD1. The V gene end was trimmed by 3 bases and the J gene end by 2 bases; junction bases not matched to a gene: 15. Germline assignment: CDR1 LGHDT and CDR2 YNNKEL (reference sequence). The CDR3 totals 19 residues. The DNA of the CDR3 is TGTGCCAGCAGCCAGCTGCTAGAATATGGACAGGCCAACACCGGGGAGCTGTTTTTT. Amino acid sequence: CASSQLLEYGQANTGELFF.

This clonotype was seen a handful of times. V and J are TRBV5-1 and TRBJ2-5, with D perhaps TRBD1 (6 bases). V was cut by 0 bases and J by 9 bases, with 12 bases left in between. Germline CDR1 SGHRS, CDR2 YFSETQ. The CDR3 runs 13 residues. CDR3 sequence (DNA): TGCGCCAGCAGCTTGGGGGGGCGAGAACCCCAGTACTTC. It codes for CASSLGGREPQYF.

This clonotype was seen ten or more times. The rearrangement uses TRBV28 and TRBJ2-7; 9 nucleotides agree with TRBD2. This CDR3 has 16 amino acids. The V and J ends lost 7 bases and 2 bases, in that order; junction bases with no gene match: 12. Germline CDR1 reads MDHEN; CDR2 reads SYDVKM. The CDR3 loop is CASTTGLASRAYEQYF. In DNA, the CDR3 is TGTGCCAGCACCACGGGACTAGCCTCAAGGGCCTACGAGCAGTACTTC.

This clonotype was seen more than once but under ten times. A much larger clone lies one base from this, so it may be a read error. CDR3 sequence reads: CASSLVLPNEQFF. DNA for the CDR3: TGTGCCAGCAGTTTGGTGCTGCCGAATGAGCAGTTCTTC. J is TRBJ2-1 and V is TRBV28; D is unclear. V lost 3 bases and J lost 7, with 10 bases in between. The CDR3 spans 13 residues. CDR1 MDHEN and CDR2 SYDVKM come from the germline V gene.

This clonotype was counted at least ten times. This chain connects TRBV10-3 to TRBJ2-4; maybe TRBD1 (5 bases). This CDR3 comprises 13 residues. Deletions cut 4 bases from V and 6 bases from J, with 10 bases between. CDR1 is ENHRY, CDR2 SYGVKD, per germline. CDR3 region: CAISGAGPNIQYF. In nucleotides, the CDR3 is TGTGCCATCAGTGGGGCAGGGCCAAACATTCAGTACTTC.

This clonotype was observed at least ten times. The J gene is TRBJ2-3, the V gene TRBV28, with D hard to call. The germline CDR1 and CDR2 sequences are MDHEN and SYDVKM. With 4 bases removed from V and 7 bases from J, the gap between germline ends came to 15 bases. The CDR3 totals 14 residues. The CDR3 spells CASSWESTQYTQYF. As DNA, the CDR3 is TGTGCCAGCAGTTGGGAAAGCACACAATATACGCAGTATTTT.

This clonotype has at least ten counts. V is TRBV20-1 and J is TRBJ2-1; no reliable D call. The V end lost 8 bases, the J end lost 10 bases, and 15 bases lay between the germline ends. This CDR3 spans 11 amino acids. CDR1 is DFQATT, CDR2 SNEGSKA, per germline (reference sequence). CDR3 sequence reads: CSIPDPPEQFF. Written as DNA, the CDR3 is TGCAGTATTCCCGACCCGCCCGAGCAGTTCTTC.

A note on this clonotype: A much larger clone is a single base away; this may be a read error. The chain couples TRBV10-3 to TRBJ2-7; 13 bases are shared with TRBD2. CDR3 length: 18 residues. Germline V CDR1 and CDR2: ENHRY, SYGVKD. The CDR3 is CTISGSSGLAGRKYEQYF. The CDR3 DNA reads TGTACCATCAGTGGTTCCTCGGGACTAGCGGGAAGGAAATACGAGCAGTACTTC.

This clonotype showed up many times. This chain links TRBV10-3 with TRBJ1-1; the match to TRBD1 covers 7 bases. Germline loops: CDR1 ENHRY, CDR2 SYGVKD. The CDR3 consists of 15 residues. V lost 8 bases and J lost 0; bases outside the gene matches: 9. CDR3 sequence reads: CAIVWDSSMNTEAFF. The CDR3 bases are TGTGCCATCGTATGGGACAGTTCCATGAACACTGAAGCTTTCTTT.

This clonotype was recorded at least ten times. The chain uses TRBV28 and TRBJ2-7; 8 nucleotides match TRBD1. CDR3 length: 15 residues. Germline V gene sequence: CDR1 MDHEN, CDR2 SYDVKM. J lost 3 bases, V lost 7 bases, and 11 bases had no gene match. For the CDR3, the DNA is TGTGCCAGCATAGGCGGCGGAGGACAGGGCTACGAGCAGTACTTC. As protein: CASIGGGGQGYEQYF.

This chain joins TRBV19 and TRBJ2-1, with unresolved D. Germline V gene data show CDR1 as LNHDA and CDR2 as SQIVND (reference sequence). V lost 2 bases and J 3 bases, leaving 11 bases between the germline ends. The CDR3 has 15 residues. For the CDR3, the DNA is TGTGCCAGTAGTATAAATGACGGCGGCTACAATGAGCAGTTCTTC. Amino acids: CASSINDGGYNEQFF.

This clonotype was detected ten times or more. The chain employs TRBV5-8 and TRBJ1-1, with a possible D match to TRBD1 (5 bases). This CDR3 is built from 13 residues. V lost 4 bases, J lost 0 bases, and 7 bases lay in between. Germline V lookup: CDR1 SGHTS, CDR2 YDEGEE. The CDR3 nucleotides are TGTGCCAGCAGCATGACAGTGAACACTGAAGCTTTCTTT. As protein: CASSMTVNTEAFF.

This clonotype has just a few counts. The V and J genes are TRBV5-6 and TRBJ1-1; D uncertain. The CDR3 is 14 residues long. CDR1 and CDR2 from the germline V gene are SGHDT and YYEEEE. V lost 0 bases and J 5 bases, leaving 11 bases between the germline ends. Here the CDR3 reads CASSLEGIRTEAFF. Here the CDR3 DNA reads TGTGCCAGCAGCTTGGAAGGGATTAGAACTGAAGCTTTCTTT.

Many counts were recorded for this clonotype. This chain links TRBV5-6 with TRBJ2-7; D possibly corresponds to TRBD1 (5 bases). V lost 2 bases and J 5 bases, leaving 11 bases between the germline ends. CDR1 is SGHDT, CDR2 YYEEEE, per germline. The CDR3 is 13 residues long. CDR3 sequence reads: CASSLGVGDEQYF. For the CDR3, the DNA is TGTGCCAGCAGCTTAGGGGTAGGCGACGAGCAGTACTTC.

This clonotype was seen a handful of times. The gene calls are TRBV11-2 and TRBJ2-2, with D hard to call. Germline V gene data show CDR1 as SGHAT and CDR2 as FQNNGV. The CDR3 runs to 20 residues. Trimming removed 1 base at V and 0 bases at J, with 21 bases between. The CDR3 here is CASSLASLRLDGPNTGELFF. Here the CDR3 DNA reads TGTGCCAGCAGCTTAGCATCCCTCCGCCTGGACGGACCGAACACCGGGGAGCTGTTTTTT.

This clonotype is classed as medium-sized. V is TRBV9 and J is TRBJ2-3; no definite D call. Deletions cut 4 bases from V and 3 bases from J, with 9 bases between. CDR3 size: 13 residues. Looked up from germline, CDR1 is SGDLS and CDR2 is YYNGEE. CDR3 sequence reads: CASSTWGTDTQYF. The CDR3 DNA reads as TGTGCCAGCAGCACGTGGGGAACAGATACGCAGTATTTT. Full variable domain (remainder filled in from reference TRBV9 and TRBJ2-3): DSGVTQTPKHLITATGQRVTLRCSPRSGDLSVYWYQQSLDQGLQFLIQYYNGEERAKGNILERFSAQQFPDLHSELNLSSLELGDSALYFCASSTWGTDTQYFGPGTRLTVL.